One and the same sample provided the 18 T cell receptor beta chains below, sequenced in a study of T-cell reconstitution after alpha-beta-depleted transplantation in children. This sample's TCRbeta library carried unique molecular identifier barcodes. A single record per CDR3 protein comes from TCRdb applying MiXCR to the PCR reads. The sample lists a few hundred thousand distinct CDR3 sequences; roughly 27% were seen once. The sample consisted of PBMCs, taken before TCRalphabeta/CD19-depleted stem cell transplant. These receptors were collected from a boy under two years old with Wiskott-Aldrich syndrome, due to receive a stem cell transplant.

The chain uses TRBV20-1 and TRBJ2-2; tentatively, D is TRBD2 (6 bases). This CDR3 has 16 amino acids. V gave up 0 bases and J gave up 4 bases, with 15 bases separating them. Germline V lookup: CDR1 DFQATT, CDR2 SNEGSKA (reference sequence). The CDR3 nucleotides are TGCAGTGCTAGAGATCGAGGCGGGATGGGCACCGGGGAGCTGTTTTTT. This gives the protein CSARDRGGMGTGELFF.

This clonotype was counted between two and nine times. This chain uses TRBV7-2 with TRBJ2-1; 9 bases align to TRBD1. CDR3 size: 15 residues. V lost 2 bases, J lost 6 bases, and 5 bases stayed unmatched. CDR1 SGHTA and CDR2 FQGNSA come from the germline V gene. The CDR3: CASSLTGTGLNEQFF. As DNA, the CDR3 is TGTGCCAGCAGCTTAACCGGGACAGGGCTCAATGAGCAGTTCTTC.

This clonotype has more than one count but fewer than ten. This sequence joins TRBV28 and TRBJ1-5, with D tentatively TRBD1 (5 bases). The CDR3 has 14 amino acids. V lost 7 bases, J lost 0 bases, and 10 bases lay in between. From germline, CDR1 is MDHEN and CDR2 SYDVKM. CDR3 loop: CASNWGSSNQPQHF. The CDR3 nucleotides read TGTGCCAGCAACTGGGGCAGTAGCAATCAGCCCCAGCATTTT.

This clonotype has a handful of counts. The V call is TRBV5-1, the J call TRBJ2-5; 7 positions agree with TRBD1. V shed 4 bases, J shed 5 bases, and the junction held 8 bases outside the gene matches. Germline V gives CDR1 SGHRS, CDR2 YFSETQ. This CDR3 is built from 14 residues. CDR3 protein: CASSTPGGLETQYF. CDR3 nucleotides: TGCGCCAGCAGCACACCAGGGGGTTTGGAGACCCAGTACTTC.

V gene TRBV29-1 combines with J gene TRBJ2-3, with D possibly called TRBD1 or TRBD2 (5 bases each). This CDR3 comprises 12 residues. Germline lookup yields CDR1 SQVTM and CDR2 ANQGSEA. V shed 0 bases and J shed 14 bases, with 15 bases lying between them. The CDR3 protein is CSVEERSHGGYF. In DNA form, the CDR3 reads TGCAGCGTTGAAGAGAGGTCACATGGGGGGTATTTT.

The rearrangement joins TRBV5-1 to TRBJ2-3; D is uncertain. The V end was cut by 4 bases, the J end by 2 bases, with 11 bases between. The CDR3 loop spans 14 amino acids. CDR1 and CDR2 from the germline V gene are SGHRS and YFSETQ. This CDR3 reads CASSRGWATDTQYF. In DNA form, the CDR3 reads TGCGCCAGCAGCCGCGGTTGGGCCACAGATACGCAGTATTTT.

CDR3 protein: CASSLIRPTTSTDTQYF. The CDR3 DNA reads as TGTGCCAGCAGCTTAATAAGGCCTACCACTAGCACAGATACGCAGTATTTT. The V gene is TRBV11-2, the J gene TRBJ2-3; D not certain. The germline V gene encodes CDR1 SGHAT and CDR2 FQNNGV. V lost 2 bases, J lost 0 bases, and 15 bases lay in between. This CDR3 region has 17 residues.

The J gene is TRBJ2-7, the V gene TRBV5-1; D remains unclear. The V gene lost 4 bases and the J gene lost 7 bases, with 9 bases spanning the gap. Germline V CDR1 and CDR2: SGHRS, YFSETQ. This CDR3 has 11 residues. The CDR3 loop reads CASSGHSEQYF. In DNA, the CDR3 is TGCGCCAGCAGCGGTCACAGTGAGCAGTACTTC.

This clonotype turned up a few times. The gene calls are TRBV5-1 and TRBJ2-1, with 8 bases aligning to TRBD2. Per the germline V gene, CDR1 is SGHRS and CDR2 is YFSETQ. V was pared by 0 bases and J by 5 bases, with 7 bases of the junction left unmatched. The CDR3 has 16 residues. The CDR3 region is CASSLGSAGGHNEQFF. In DNA, the CDR3 is TGCGCCAGCAGCTTGGGGTCGGCGGGAGGCCACAATGAGCAGTTCTTC.

V gene TRBV15 combines with J gene TRBJ2-1, with D unresolved. V dropped 1 base and J dropped 6 bases, with 13 bases sitting between them. Germline V gives CDR1 LNHNV, CDR2 YYDKDF (reference sequence). This CDR3 region has 15 residues. In nucleotides, the CDR3 is TGTGCCACCAGCAGAGTCAGGTATGGAAGCAATGAGCAGTTCTTC. Its translation is CATSRVRYGSNEQFF.

This rearrangement joins TRBV5-4 to TRBJ2-1, with 9 bases that match TRBD1. In germline, CDR1 is SGHNT, CDR2 YYREEE (reference sequence). The CDR3 sequence is 16 residues long. The ends lost 4 bases at V and 5 bases at J; junction bases unmatched: 10. The CDR3: CASSRPGTGTHNEQFF. In nucleotides, the CDR3 is TGTGCCAGCAGCCGACCGGGGACAGGGACACACAATGAGCAGTTCTTC.

A few counts support this clonotype. The gene calls are TRBV5-1 and TRBJ1-1; possibly TRBD1 for D (5 bases). This CDR3 spans 15 amino acids. With 2 bases removed from V and 3 bases from J, the gap between germline ends came to 14 bases. Germline V gene sequence: CDR1 SGHRS, CDR2 YFSETQ. This chain's CDR3 is CASSFFGGIDTEAFF. The DNA of the CDR3 is TGCGCCAGCAGCTTCTTCGGGGGGATCGACACTGAAGCTTTCTTT.

This clonotype was observed a few times. The V gene is TRBV15, the J gene TRBJ2-3; D ambiguous. V shed 4 bases and J shed 2 bases, with 13 bases lying between them. This CDR3 region has 15 residues. CDR1 and CDR2 from the germline V gene are LNHNV and YYDKDF (reference sequence). As DNA, the CDR3 is TGTGCCACCAGCATCGATCTAGTCTCCACAGATACGCAGTATTTT. This encodes CATSIDLVSTDTQYF.

This clonotype was detected only a few times. V usage is TRBV10-3 and J usage is TRBJ2-7, with 12 bases aligning to TRBD2. There are 15 residues in the CDR3. After removal of 7 bases from V and 6 bases from J, the junction contained 10 bases not matched to a gene. CDR1 is ENHRY and CDR2 is SYGVKD in the germline V gene. The CDR3 nucleotides read TGTGCCATCAAAGGCACCGGGACTAGCGGGCCCGAGCAGTACTTC. Its protein product is CAIKGTGTSGPEQYF.

This clonotype was detected a few times. The chain recombines TRBV5-1 with TRBJ2-1; no clear D. V lost 0 bases to trimming and J lost 1 base, with 8 bases between them. CDR3 length: 15 residues. Per germline, CDR1 SGHRS and CDR2 YFSETQ. The CDR3: CASSLAYGSYNEQFF. CDR3 coding DNA: TGCGCCAGCAGCTTGGCCTACGGGTCCTACAATGAGCAGTTCTTC.

This chain uses TRBV20-1 with TRBJ2-7; TRBD2 matches 11 bases. The germline CDR1 and CDR2 sequences are DFQATT and SNEGSKA (reference sequence). The CDR3 has 16 amino acids. Trimming cost V 0 bases and J 2 bases; bases outside gene matches: 6. The CDR3 DNA sequence: TGCAGTGCTAGAGATCTGGGACTAGCGGCTACCTACGAGCAGTACTTC. Its translation: CSARDLGLAATYEQYF.

The chain employs TRBV7-9 and TRBJ2-7; TRBD1 matches 10 bases. Trimming removed 4 bases from V and 6 bases from J; junction bases left unmatched: 6. The CDR3 is made up of 14 amino acids. Germline V gene sequence: CDR1 SEHNR, CDR2 FQNEAQ (reference sequence). Here the CDR3 DNA reads TGTGCCAGCAGCTCCCGGGACAGGGGCCCCGAGCAGTACTTC. Its protein is CASSSRDRGPEQYF.

This clonotype was counted between two and nine times. This chain joins TRBV29-1 and TRBJ2-1, with D perhaps matching TRBD1 or TRBD2 (5 bases each). The germline V gene has CDR1 SQVTM and CDR2 ANQGSEA. With 1 base removed from V and 12 bases from J, the gap between germline ends came to 7 bases. This CDR3 comprises 10 residues. CDR3: CSVEVGVQFF. CDR3 nucleotide sequence: TGCAGCGTTGAAGTGGGGGTGCAGTTCTTC.